Given below is one T cell receptor beta chain in context. Germline V lookup: CDR1 SGHRS, CDR2 YFSETQ. V lost 0 bases, J lost 2 bases, and 18 bases stayed unmatched. This CDR3 contains 20 residues. The sample belongs to a study of shared T cell receptors in the human thymus. The protocol was immunoSEQ multiplex PCR, while the TCRdb copy is restricted to in-frame clones and leaves out a portion. Here the sample spans about 730,000 clones, 80% to 90% being singletons. This sample was shared with a second study, whose subject was human thymus T cells. As reported in that work: During corrective heart surgery, resections were taken, and the thymus tissue came from them. Blood and thymic repertoires both appeared biased in V and J gene usage.

The sequence was collected from a girl under three years old with a congenital heart defect. This chain links TRBV5-1 with TRBJ2-7, with 9 bases fitting TRBD1. The sample taken for sequencing was thymocytes. CDR3 amino acids: CASSLDGQGIRVRKTYEQYF. CDR3 coding DNA: TGCGCCAGCAGCTTGGATGGACAGGGGATCAGGGTTAGGAAAACCTACGAGCAGTACTTC.